Shown below are 15 T cell receptor beta chains from a single sample sequenced in a study of T cells in localized non-small cell lung cancer. Libraries were prepared by immunoSEQ multiplex PCR; TCRdb keeps only in-frame clonotypes and omits some of them. In the table there are about 52,000 clones, roughly 88% of which are singletons. Sequences were derived from peripheral blood, sampled before any cancer treatment. These receptors all stem from a male donor older than 55 with stage III squamous cell lung carcinoma.

This clone showed up just once. This sequence joins TRBV11-2 and TRBJ1-1; maybe TRBD1 (5 bases). Germline CDR1 and CDR2: SGHAT and FQNNGV. This CDR3 spans 13 amino acids. Trimming stripped 2 bases from V and 4 bases from J, with 8 bases between. CDR3 DNA sequence: TGTGCCAGCAGCTTACCAGGGACCACTGAAGCTTTCTTT. It yields the protein CASSLPGTTEAFF.

V and J are TRBV30 and TRBJ1-2, with D hard to call. In germline, CDR1 is GTSNPN, CDR2 SVGIG (reference sequence). V lost 4 bases to trimming and J lost 4 bases, with 10 bases between them. The CDR3 spans 12 residues. The CDR3 DNA sequence: TGTGCCTGGAATATGGAAGGCTATGGCTACACCTTC. Residues: CAWNMEGYGYTF.

V and J are TRBV5-1 and TRBJ2-5, with TRBD2 identical over 11 bases. CDR3 size: 14 residues. J gave up 5 bases and V 6 bases, and 6 bases lay outside the gene matches. CDR1 is SGHRS and CDR2 is YFSETQ in the germline V gene. The CDR3: CASTLAGGFETQYF. Written as DNA, the CDR3 is TGCGCCAGCACCCTAGCGGGGGGTTTTGAGACCCAGTACTTC.

This clone was detected once. The V gene is TRBV4-1, the J gene TRBJ2-7, with 8 bases fitting TRBD2. CDR3 length: 18 amino acids. Trimming removed 0 bases from V and 6 bases from J; junction bases left unmatched: 16. Germline V gene data show CDR1 as MGHRA and CDR2 as YSYEKL. CDR3: CASSQETAGGWWAPEQYF. DNA of the CDR3: TGCGCCAGCAGCCAAGAAACCGCGGGAGGATGGTGGGCACCCGAGCAGTACTTC.

V gene TRBV5-5 combines with J gene TRBJ1-2; D might be TRBD1 (5 bases). Trimming left V 0 bases short and J 0 bases short, with 9 bases between. CDR1 is SGHKS and CDR2 is YYEKEE in the germline V gene (reference sequence). The CDR3 is 15 amino acids. CDR3: CASSLAPGPNYGYTF. The CDR3 DNA reads as TGTGCCAGCAGCTTGGCCCCAGGGCCTAACTATGGCTACACCTTC.

This chain links TRBV7-3 with TRBJ2-7; 8 bases map to TRBD2. Germline V lookup: CDR1 SGHTA, CDR2 FQGTGA. There are 15 residues in the CDR3. The V segment lost 3 bases and the J segment 2 bases; nucleotides outside the gene matches: 6. The CDR3 loop is CASSFLSGTTYEQYF. CDR3 DNA: TGTGCCAGCAGCTTCCTTAGCGGGACCACCTACGAGCAGTACTTC.

This chain connects TRBV6-5 to TRBJ1-1; 7 bases are shared with TRBD1. Trimming removed 2 bases from V and 0 bases from J; junction bases left unmatched: 3. In germline, CDR1 is MNHEY, CDR2 SVGAGI. The CDR3 spans 15 residues. DNA for the CDR3: TGTGCCAGCAGTTACAGGGGGCCCATGAACACTGAAGCTTTCTTT. Its translation is CASSYRGPMNTEAFF.

The chain carries TRBV7-8 and TRBJ1-2, with 8 bases lining up with TRBD1. From germline, CDR1 is SGHVS and CDR2 FQNEAQ. J gave up 1 base and V 6 bases, and 7 bases lay outside the gene matches. This CDR3 comprises 15 residues. CDR3 region: CASRGTGQGNYGYTF. The CDR3 DNA reads as TGTGCCAGCAGGGGAACCGGACAGGGTAACTATGGCTACACCTTC. The variable domain in full, completed from reference TRBV7-8 and TRBJ1-2, reads GAGVSQSPRYKVAKRGQDVALRCDPISGHVSLFWYQQALGQGPEFLTYFQNEAQLDKSGLPSDRFFAERPEGSVSTLKIQRTQQEDSAVYLCASRGTGQGNYGYTFGSGTRLTVV.

This chain connects TRBV10-3 to TRBJ2-7, with 10 positions matching TRBD1. The junction had 5 bases not matched to a gene; V was cut back by 4 bases and J by 5 bases. Per germline, CDR1 ENHRY and CDR2 SYGVKD. The CDR3 totals 14 residues. This CDR3 reads CAISGQGAVNEQYF. Written as DNA, the CDR3 is TGTGCCATCAGTGGACAGGGGGCGGTTAACGAGCAGTACTTC.

The V call is TRBV7-7, the J call TRBJ2-5; 7 bases align to TRBD2. Per germline, CDR1 SSHAT and CDR2 FNYEAQ (reference sequence). With 2 bases clipped from V and 2 bases from J, the junction kept 5 bases outside the gene matches. CDR3 length equals 15 residues. CDR3 loop: CASSLSLAEQETQYF. The DNA for the CDR3 is TGTGCCAGCAGCTTATCCCTAGCGGAGCAAGAGACCCAGTACTTC.

The gene calls are TRBV6-1 and TRBJ1-1; 9 bases agree with TRBD1. Unmatched junction bases numbered 9, after V lost 6 bases and J lost 4 bases. Germline CDR1 is MNHNS and CDR2 is SASEGT. The CDR3 runs 15 residues. The CDR3 DNA reads TGTGCCAGCAGAGCTACGGACAGGGGCATCACTGAAGCTTTCTTT. Translating gives CASRATDRGITEAFF.

The rearrangement links TRBV14 to TRBJ2-3; D possibly corresponds to TRBD1 (6 bases). The germline V and J ends were trimmed by 4 bases and 0 bases, with 14 bases remaining between them. The CDR3 is 16 residues long. Germline CDR1 is SGHDN and CDR2 is FVKESK. CDR3 protein: CASSPTSGTSTDTQYF. The CDR3 DNA follows: TGTGCCAGCAGCCCTACGTCAGGGACAAGCACAGATACGCAGTATTTT.

V and J are TRBV4-1 and TRBJ1-5, with 7 bases lining up with TRBD1. The germline V gene encodes CDR1 MGHRA and CDR2 YSYEKL. This CDR3 region has 14 residues. The V and J ends lost 4 bases and 3 bases, in that order; junction bases with no gene match: 3. The CDR3 sequence is CASSLDRVNQPQHF. The CDR3 DNA is TGCGCCAGCAGCCTAGACAGGGTCAATCAGCCCCAGCATTTT.

This chain's CDR3 is CASSPGGWRELFF. The DNA of the CDR3 is TGTGCCAGCTCACCTGGAGGGTGGAGGGAGCTGTTTTTT. V and J are TRBV18 and TRBJ2-2, with D tentatively TRBD2 (6 bases). The CDR3 runs 13 residues. The V end lost 3 bases, the J end lost 9 bases, and 11 bases lay between the germline ends. From germline, CDR1 is KGHSH and CDR2 LQKENI.

The chain couples TRBV29-1 to TRBJ1-1; D gene unclear. CDR3 size: 10 residues. V was pared by 3 bases and J by 8 bases, with 7 bases between. The germline V gene encodes CDR1 SQVTM and CDR2 ANQGSEA. As DNA, the CDR3 is TGCAGCGTTGACAATAGGGAAGCTTTCTTT. This translates into CSVDNREAFF.